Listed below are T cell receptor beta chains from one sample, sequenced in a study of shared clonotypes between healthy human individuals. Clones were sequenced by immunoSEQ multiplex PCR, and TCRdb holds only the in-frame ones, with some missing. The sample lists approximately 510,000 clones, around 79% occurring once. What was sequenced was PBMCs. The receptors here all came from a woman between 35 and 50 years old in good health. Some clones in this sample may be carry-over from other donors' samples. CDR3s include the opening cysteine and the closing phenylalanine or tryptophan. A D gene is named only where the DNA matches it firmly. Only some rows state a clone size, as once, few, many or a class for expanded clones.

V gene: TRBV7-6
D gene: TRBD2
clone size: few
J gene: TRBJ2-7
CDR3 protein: CASSSGLAGVGSYEQYF
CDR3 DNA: TGTGCCAGCAGCTCCGGACTAGCGGGAGTTGGAAGCTACGAGCAGTACTTC

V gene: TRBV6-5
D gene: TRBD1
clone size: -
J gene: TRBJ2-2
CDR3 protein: CASRPTGTNTGELFF
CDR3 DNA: TGTGCCAGCAGACCGACAGGGACGAACACCGGGGAGCTGTTTTTT

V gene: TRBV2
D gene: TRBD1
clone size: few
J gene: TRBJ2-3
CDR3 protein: CASSDLGTGGGTQYF
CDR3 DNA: TGTGCCAGCAGCGACCTCGGGACAGGGGGGGGTACGCAGTATTTT

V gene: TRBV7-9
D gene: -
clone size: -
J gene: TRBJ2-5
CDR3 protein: CASSADTVRTQYF
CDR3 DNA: TGTGCCAGCAGCGCAGACACGGTGAGGACCCAGTACTTC

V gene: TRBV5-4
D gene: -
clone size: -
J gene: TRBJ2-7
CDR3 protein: CASSLGGLGYEQYF
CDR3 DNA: TGTGCCAGCAGCTTGGGGGGATTGGGCTACGAGCAGTACTTC

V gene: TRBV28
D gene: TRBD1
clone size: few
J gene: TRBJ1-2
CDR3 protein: CASSLVGTGVGYTF
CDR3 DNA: TGTGCCAGCAGTTTAGTGGGGACAGGGGTCGGCTACACCTTC

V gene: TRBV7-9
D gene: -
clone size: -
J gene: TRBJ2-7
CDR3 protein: CASSPRGALSYEQYF
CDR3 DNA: TGTGCCAGCAGCCCCAGGGGGGCCCTATCCTACGAGCAGTACTTC

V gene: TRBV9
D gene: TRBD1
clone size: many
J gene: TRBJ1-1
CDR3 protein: CASSARGDNEAFF
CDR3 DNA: TGTGCCAGCAGCGCCAGGGGGGATAATGAAGCTTTCTTT

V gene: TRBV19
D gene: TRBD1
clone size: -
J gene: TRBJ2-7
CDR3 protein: CASSGQGRNEQYF
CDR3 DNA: TGTGCCAGTAGCGGACAGGGACGCAACGAGCAGTACTTC

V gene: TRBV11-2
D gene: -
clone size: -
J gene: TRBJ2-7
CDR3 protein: CASSWTNGAYEQYF
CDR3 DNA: TGTGCCAGCAGCTGGACTAACGGGGCATACGAGCAGTACTTC

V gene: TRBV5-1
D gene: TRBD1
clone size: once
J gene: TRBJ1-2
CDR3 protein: CASSFRDRGMNYGYTF
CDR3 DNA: TGCGCCAGCAGCTTCCGGGACAGGGGCATGAACTATGGCTACACCTTC

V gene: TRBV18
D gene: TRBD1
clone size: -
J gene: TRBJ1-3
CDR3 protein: CASSVDRGQRNTIYF
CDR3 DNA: TGTGCCAGCTCAGTGGACAGGGGCCAAAGAAACACCATATATTTT

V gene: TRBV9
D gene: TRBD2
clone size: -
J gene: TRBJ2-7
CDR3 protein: CASSVGLAGGGEQYF
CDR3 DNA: TGTGCCAGCAGCGTAGGGCTAGCGGGAGGAGGCGAGCAGTACTTC

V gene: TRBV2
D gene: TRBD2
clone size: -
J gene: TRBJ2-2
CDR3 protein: CASRGLAGGPAGELFF
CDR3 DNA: TGTGCCAGCAGGGGACTAGCGGGAGGGCCGGCCGGGGAGCTGTTTTTT

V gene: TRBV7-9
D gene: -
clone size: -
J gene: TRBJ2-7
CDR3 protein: CASSPFGTSYEQYF
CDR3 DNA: TGTGCCAGCAGCCCCTTTGGGACATCCTACGAGCAGTACTTC

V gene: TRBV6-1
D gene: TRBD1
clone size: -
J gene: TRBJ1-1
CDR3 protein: CASSEWVSTGGREAFF
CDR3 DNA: TGTGCCAGCAGTGAATGGGTCTCGACAGGGGGCAGGGAAGCTTTCTTT

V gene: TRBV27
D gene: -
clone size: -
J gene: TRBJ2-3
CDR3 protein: CASSFGTASDTQYF
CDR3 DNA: TGTGCCAGCAGTTTTGGAACGGCCTCAGATACGCAGTATTTT

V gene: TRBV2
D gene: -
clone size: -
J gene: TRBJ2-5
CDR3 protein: CASSPKETQYF
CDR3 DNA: TGTGCCAGCAGTCCCAAAGAGACCCAGTACTTC

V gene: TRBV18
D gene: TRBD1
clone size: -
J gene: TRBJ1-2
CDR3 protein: CASSPVRPGQGALGYTF
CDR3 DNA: TGTGCCAGCTCACCTGTACGCCCGGGACAGGGGGCTTTGGGCTACACCTTC

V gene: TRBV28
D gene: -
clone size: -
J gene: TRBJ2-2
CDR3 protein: CASSVYAVRRLTGELFF
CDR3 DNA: TGTGCCAGCAGTGTTTACGCGGTCCGCCGCCTCACCGGGGAGCTGTTTTTT

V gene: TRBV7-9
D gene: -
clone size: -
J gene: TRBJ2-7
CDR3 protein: CASSEAHGDEQYF
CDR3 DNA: TGTGCCAGCAGCGAAGCCCACGGGGACGAGCAGTACTTC

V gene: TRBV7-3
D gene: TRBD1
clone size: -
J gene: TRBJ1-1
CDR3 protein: CASSPGQGRTEAFF
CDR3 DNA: TGTGCCAGCAGTCCTGGACAGGGAAGGACTGAAGCTTTCTTT

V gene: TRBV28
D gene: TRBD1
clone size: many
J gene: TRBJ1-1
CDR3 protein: CASSWTGYTEAFF
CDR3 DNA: TGTGCCAGCAGTTGGACAGGGTATACTGAAGCTTTCTTT

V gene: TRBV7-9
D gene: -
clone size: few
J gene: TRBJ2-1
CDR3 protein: CASSLGARNEQFF
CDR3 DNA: TGTGCCAGCAGCTTGGGGGCTCGGAATGAGCAGTTCTTC

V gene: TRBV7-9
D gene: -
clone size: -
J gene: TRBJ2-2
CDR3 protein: CASSGGQPANTGELFF
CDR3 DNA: TGTGCCAGCAGCGGAGGACAACCCGCGAACACCGGGGAGCTGTTTTTT

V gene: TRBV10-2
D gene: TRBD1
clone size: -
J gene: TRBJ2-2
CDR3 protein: CASSHSRDRGTGELFF
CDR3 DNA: TGCGCCAGCAGTCACTCCCGGGACAGAGGAACCGGGGAGCTGTTTTTT

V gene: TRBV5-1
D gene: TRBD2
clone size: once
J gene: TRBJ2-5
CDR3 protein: CASSVSGTTQETQYF
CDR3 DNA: TGCGCCAGCAGCGTTAGCGGGACGACCCAAGAGACCCAGTACTTC

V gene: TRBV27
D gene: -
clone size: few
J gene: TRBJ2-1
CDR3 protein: CASSYRLALSYNEQFF
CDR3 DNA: TGTGCCAGCAGTTACAGGCTAGCGCTCTCCTACAATGAGCAGTTCTTC

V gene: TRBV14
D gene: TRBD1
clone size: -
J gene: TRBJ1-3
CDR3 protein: CASSLRTGLGNTIYF
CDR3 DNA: TGTGCCAGCAGCCTCCGGACAGGGCTCGGAAACACCATATATTTT

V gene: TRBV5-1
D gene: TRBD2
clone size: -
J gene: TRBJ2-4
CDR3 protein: CASSPRLAGKNIQYF
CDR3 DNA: TGCGCCAGCAGCCCCCGACTAGCAGGCAAAAACATTCAGTACTTC

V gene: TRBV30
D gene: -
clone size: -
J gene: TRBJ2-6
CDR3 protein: CAWSDGDPSGANVLTF
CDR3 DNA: TGTGCCTGGAGTGACGGGGACCCCTCTGGGGCCAACGTCCTGACTTTC

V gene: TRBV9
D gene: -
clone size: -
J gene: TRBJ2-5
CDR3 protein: CASSPTSGTQYF
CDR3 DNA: TGTGCCAGCAGCCCGACGTCTGGGACCCAGTACTTC

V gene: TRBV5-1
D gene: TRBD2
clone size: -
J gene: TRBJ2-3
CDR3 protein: CASSSRLAGDTDTQYF
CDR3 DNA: TGCGCCAGCAGCTCCCGACTAGCGGGTGACACAGATACGCAGTATTTT

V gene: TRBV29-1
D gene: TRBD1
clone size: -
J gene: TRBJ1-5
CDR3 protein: CSVTTGGAHQPQHF
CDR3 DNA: TGCAGCGTTACGACAGGGGGCGCGCATCAGCCCCAGCATTTT

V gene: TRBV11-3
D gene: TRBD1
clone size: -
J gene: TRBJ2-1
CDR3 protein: CASSLAGTGLYNEQFF
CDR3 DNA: TGTGCCAGCAGCTTAGCGGGGACAGGGCTCTACAATGAGCAGTTCTTC

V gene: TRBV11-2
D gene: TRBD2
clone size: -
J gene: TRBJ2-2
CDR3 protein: CASSAWTSVSTGELFF
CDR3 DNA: TGTGCCAGCAGCGCCTGGACTAGCGTTTCCACCGGGGAGCTGTTTTTT

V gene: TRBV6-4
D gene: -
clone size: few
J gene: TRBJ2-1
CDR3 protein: CASSLSADGGNEQFF
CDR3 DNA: TGTGCCAGCAGTTTAAGTGCCGATGGGGGGAATGAGCAGTTCTTC

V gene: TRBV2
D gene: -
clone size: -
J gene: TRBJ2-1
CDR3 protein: CAIPPRRDTDNEQFF
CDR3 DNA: TGTGCCATCCCTCCCCGTCGGGACACCGACAATGAGCAGTTCTTC

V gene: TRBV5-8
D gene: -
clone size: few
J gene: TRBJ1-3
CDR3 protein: CASSDTSYGSNFGNTIYF
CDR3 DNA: TGTGCCAGCAGCGACACTTCGTACGGATCGAACTTTGGAAACACCATATATTTT

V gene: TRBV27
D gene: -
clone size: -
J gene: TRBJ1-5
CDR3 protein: CASSSFRPGGPGNQPQHF
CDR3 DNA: TGTGCCAGCAGCTCTTTTAGGCCGGGGGGACCGGGCAATCAGCCCCAGCATTTT

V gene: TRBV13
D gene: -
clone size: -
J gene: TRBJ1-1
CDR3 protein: CASSLAGPGTTEAFF
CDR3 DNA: TGTGCCAGCAGCTTAGCGGGACCGGGAACCACTGAAGCTTTCTTT

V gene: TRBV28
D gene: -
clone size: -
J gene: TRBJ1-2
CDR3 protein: CASSFRQPVGYGYTF
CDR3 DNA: TGTGCCAGCAGTTTTAGGCAGCCAGTAGGGTATGGCTACACCTTC

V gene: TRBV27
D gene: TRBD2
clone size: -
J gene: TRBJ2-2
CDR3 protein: CASTTPPGRGGTGELFF
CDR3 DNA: TGTGCCAGCACAACCCCCCCCGGACGGGGGGGGACCGGGGAGCTGTTTTTT

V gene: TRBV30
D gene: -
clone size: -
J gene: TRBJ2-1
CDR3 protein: CAWSVRESYNEQFF
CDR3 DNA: TGTGCCTGGAGTGTACGGGAGTCCTACAATGAGCAGTTCTTC

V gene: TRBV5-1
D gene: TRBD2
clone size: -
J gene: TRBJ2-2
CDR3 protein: CASSTGLAGATTGELFF
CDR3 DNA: TGCGCCAGCAGCACGGGACTAGCGGGAGCCACTACCGGGGAGCTGTTTTTT